These 25 T cell receptor beta chains were sequenced from one sample in a study of blood T cell repertoires in COVID-19 (dated by TCRdb to between 2020 and 2021). Library method: the immunoSEQ multiplex PCR assay. In its TCRdb copy, this immuneACCESS table keeps in-frame sequences only and misses some clones. Where compared with another copy, unresolved V genes explain less than half of these, and the others have no known cause. The sample profile shows some 60,000 clones; around 90% of them were found once. The ten largest make up about 4.9% of the sample. The sample consisted of peripheral blood. Source of these receptors: a man aged 55 to 70 with acute or convalescent COVID-19.

This clone showed up just a few times. The chain employs TRBV3-1 (or the pseudogene TRBV3-2) and TRBJ1-2; tentatively, D is TRBD1 (6 bases). The CDR3 loop spans 14 amino acids. CDR1 LGHDT and CDR2 YNNKEL come from the germline V gene (reference sequence). V was pared by 0 bases and J by 13 bases, with 18 bases between. CDR3 residues: CASSQDQRGSVSTF. The CDR3 nucleotides read TGTGCCAGCAGCCAAGATCAGAGGGGGTCAGTTAGCACCTTC.

This chain uses TRBV5-1 with TRBJ1-1; 7 nucleotides line up with TRBD1. This CDR3 spans 16 amino acids. Trimming at V came to 0 bases and at J to 3 bases, leaving 8 bases not matched to a gene. CDR1 is SGHRS, CDR2 YFSETQ, per germline. In nucleotides, the CDR3 is TGCGCCAGCAGCTTGGCTGGCAGGGGGACGGACACTGAAGCTTTCTTT. Encoded protein: CASSLAGRGTDTEAFF.

CDR3 residues: CASSPDSGYEQYF. The CDR3 region has the DNA TGTGCCAGCAGTCCGGACTCCGGCTACGAGCAGTACTTC. The V and J genes are TRBV12-3 or TRBV12-4 and TRBJ2-7, with D tentatively TRBD2 (5 bases). V dropped 5 bases and J dropped 3 bases, with 11 bases sitting between them. CDR3 length: 13 residues.

This chain connects TRBV10-3 to TRBJ2-3, with TRBD2 as a possible D gene (7 bases). The CDR3 consists of 17 residues. Germline loops: CDR1 ENHRY, CDR2 SYGVKD. Trimming stripped 0 bases from V and 3 bases from J, with 16 bases between. The CDR3 sequence is CAISESKRGGETDTQYF. The CDR3 DNA follows: TGTGCCATCAGTGAGTCGAAGAGGGGGGGAGAAACAGATACGCAGTATTTT.

J is TRBJ2-1 and V is TRBV5-4; D gene uncertain. In germline, CDR1 is SGHNT, CDR2 YYREEE (reference sequence). The V and J ends lost 4 bases and 4 bases respectively, with 12 bases between them. This CDR3 contains 14 residues. The DNA for the CDR3 is TGTGCCAGCAGCCCTCTAGATCTTTACAATGAGCAGTTCTTC. Translation: CASSPLDLYNEQFF.

This clone was observed a handful of times. The V call is TRBV14, the J call TRBJ1-2, with D hard to call. CDR1 and CDR2 (germline): SGHDN, FVKESK. V shed 3 bases and J shed 4 bases, with 9 bases lying between them. There are 13 residues in the CDR3. The CDR3 DNA reads TGTGCCAGCAGCCATGGCCCTAGCTATGGCTACACCTTC. Its protein product is CASSHGPSYGYTF.

The chain couples TRBV19 to TRBJ1-1, with TRBD1 as a possible D gene (5 bases). V dropped 5 bases and J dropped 2 bases, with 12 bases sitting between them. This CDR3 is 14 amino acids long. Germline V CDR1 and CDR2: LNHDA, SQIVND (reference sequence). The CDR3 nucleotides read TGTGCCAGTAGTGAGCGACAGCTCAACACTGAAGCTTTCTTT. Translated, it gives CASSERQLNTEAFF.

Here the CDR3 reads CASSQGTGGVNEQYF. CDR3 bases: TGTGCCAGCAGCCAAGGGACAGGGGGGGTTAACGAGCAGTACTTC. The chain has TRBV3-1 (or the pseudogene TRBV3-2) and TRBJ2-7, with 10 bases that match TRBD1. Germline V gene data show CDR1 as LGHDT and CDR2 as YNNKEL (reference sequence). The CDR3 is made up of 15 amino acids. With 1 base clipped from V and 5 bases from J, the junction kept 5 bases outside the gene matches.

CDR3 DNA sequence: TGTGCCAGCAGTCCCGGGGGTTCAGGCCAAGAGACCCAGTACTTC. This sequence encodes CASSPGGSGQETQYF. The V and J genes are TRBV28 and TRBJ2-5; perhaps TRBD2 as D (6 bases). The germline V gene encodes CDR1 MDHEN and CDR2 SYDVKM. The CDR3 has 15 residues. V dropped 5 bases and J dropped 1 base, with 14 bases sitting between them. Variable domain in full (rest from reference TRBV28 and TRBJ2-5): DVKVTQSSRYLVKRTGEKVFLECVQDMDHENMFWYRQDPGLGLRLIYFSYDVKMKEKGDIPEGYSVSREKKERFSLILESASTNQTSMYLCASSPGGSGQETQYFGPGTRLLVL.

The rearrangement joins TRBV7-9 to TRBJ2-7; TRBD1 matches 11 bases. The V segment lost 2 bases and the J segment 2 bases; nucleotides outside the gene matches: 5. The germline gives CDR1 SEHNR, CDR2 FQNEAQ (reference sequence). The CDR3 runs 16 residues. As DNA, the CDR3 is TGTGCCAGCAGCTTAAGTGGGACAGGGGGTGCCTACGAGCAGTACTTC. It specifies CASSLSGTGGAYEQYF.

The V gene is TRBV4-1, the J gene TRBJ2-1; a possible D gene is TRBD2 (7 bases). Germline V gene sequence: CDR1 MGHRA, CDR2 YSYEKL. This CDR3 comprises 19 residues. V was pared by 2 bases and J by 12 bases, with 32 bases between. The CDR3 nucleotides read TGCGCCAGCAGCCAAAAAGCGACGTCCGGGGGGCTTGGGCCCAGAGGGCAGTTCTTC. This gives the protein CASSQKATSGGLGPRGQFF.

This sequence joins TRBV5-1 and TRBJ1-1; D possibly corresponds to TRBD1 (5 bases). Germline-derived CDR1 and CDR2 are SGHRS and YFSETQ. V was cut by 0 bases and J by 5 bases, with 11 bases left in between. This CDR3 is 14 amino acids long. CDR3 sequence: CASSLVGAKTEAFF. CDR3 in DNA: TGCGCCAGCAGCTTGGTAGGGGCGAAGACTGAAGCTTTCTTT.

This clone was seen only a few times. The chain couples TRBV24-1 to TRBJ2-2; 13 bases align to TRBD2. The CDR3 totals 17 residues. Germline CDR1 reads KGHDR; CDR2 reads SFDVKD. V gave up 4 bases and J gave up 6 bases; unmatched junction bases: 7. CDR3 residues: CATSDPGLAGVPGELFF. CDR3 DNA sequence: TGTGCCACCAGTGACCCAGGACTAGCGGGAGTCCCCGGGGAGCTGTTTTTT.

The chain couples TRBV7-9 to TRBJ2-3; D is undetermined. Per the germline V gene, CDR1 is SEHNR and CDR2 is FQNEAQ (reference sequence). The V gene lost 2 bases and the J gene lost 2 bases, with 14 bases spanning the gap. The CDR3 extends over 16 amino acids. The CDR3 sequence: CASSLRRPGSTDTQYF. The CDR3 bases are TGTGCCAGCAGCTTAAGGCGCCCCGGGTCCACAGATACGCAGTATTTT.

The genes are TRBV9 and TRBJ1-6; TRBD1 agrees at 8 bases. Trimming at V came to 4 bases and at J to 7 bases, leaving 7 bases not matched to a gene. Per the germline V gene, CDR1 is SGDLS and CDR2 is YYNGEE. This CDR3 has 15 amino acids. The CDR3: CASSLGGQANSPLHF. CDR3 coding DNA: TGTGCCAGCAGCCTAGGGGGACAGGCGAATTCACCCCTCCACTTT.

The chain is built from TRBV5-1 and TRBJ2-3, with D possibly matching TRBD2 (5 bases). Trimming pared 5 bases from V and 3 bases from J, leaving 16 bases between. Germline V gene data show CDR1 as SGHRS and CDR2 as YFSETQ. There are 15 residues in the CDR3. CDR3 in DNA: TGCGCCAGCAGTCGGCTCGGGGTGAGGACAGATACGCAGTATTTT. It yields the protein CASSRLGVRTDTQYF.

The CDR3 is CASSPDMEETQYF. CDR3 nucleotides: TGTGCCAGCTCCCCGGACATGGAGGAGACCCAGTACTTC. V usage is TRBV18 and J usage is TRBJ2-5, with D maybe TRBD1 (5 bases). Looked up from germline, CDR1 is KGHSH and CDR2 is LQKENI. There are 13 residues in the CDR3. Trimming left V 6 bases short and J 5 bases short, with 13 bases between.

The chain is built from TRBV6-5 and TRBJ2-3; TRBD2 matches at 10 bases. Per the germline V gene, CDR1 is MNHEY and CDR2 is SVGAGI. This CDR3 comprises 15 residues. Trimming removed 7 bases from V and 4 bases from J; junction bases left unmatched: 8. The CDR3 reads CASTSSGRRADTQYF. The CDR3 DNA sequence: TGTGCCAGCACATCTAGCGGGAGACGGGCAGATACGCAGTATTTT.

The V gene is TRBV7-3, the J gene TRBJ2-1; 9 bases line up with TRBD1. Unmatched junction bases numbered 4, after V lost 2 bases and J lost 2 bases. This CDR3 has 16 residues. CDR1 and CDR2 (germline): SGHTA, FQGTGA. This CDR3 is CASSLGGTGPYNEQFF. As DNA, the CDR3 is TGTGCCAGCAGCTTAGGGGGGACAGGGCCCTACAATGAGCAGTTCTTC.

This rearrangement joins TRBV19 to TRBJ1-2, with D uncertain. Trimming removed 3 bases from V and 5 bases from J, with 10 bases in between. This CDR3 contains 13 residues. CDR1 is LNHDA and CDR2 is SQIVND in the germline V gene (reference sequence). This CDR3 reads CASSIALDYGYTF. DNA for the CDR3: TGTGCCAGTAGTATTGCGTTAGATTATGGCTACACCTTC.

The chain has TRBV5-5 and TRBJ2-1, with 7 bases lining up with TRBD2. Germline CDR1 reads SGHKS; CDR2 reads YYEKEE (reference sequence). The CDR3 is 14 amino acids. The V and J ends lost 2 bases and 5 bases, in that order; junction bases with no gene match: 4. The DNA of the CDR3 is TGTGCCAGCAGCTTTAGTGGGACTAACAATGAGCAGTTCTTC. This codes for CASSFSGTNNEQFF.

The rearrangement joins TRBV5-4 to TRBJ2-7, with TRBD2 identical over 9 bases. V lost 4 bases and J lost 5; bases outside the gene matches: 10. CDR3 length equals 15 residues. CDR1 and CDR2 (germline): SGHNT, YYREEE (reference sequence). The chain's CDR3 is CASSQSSGARNEQYF. As DNA, the CDR3 is TGTGCCAGCAGCCAATCTAGCGGGGCGAGGAACGAGCAGTACTTC.

The V gene is TRBV24-1, the J gene TRBJ2-1, with 10 positions matching TRBD2. Trimming cost V 2 bases and J 4 bases; bases outside gene matches: 4. CDR3 size: 16 residues. Germline CDR1 KGHDR, CDR2 SFDVKD. In DNA form, the CDR3 reads TGTGCCACCAGTGATTACCAGCGGGAGGGATACAATGAGCAGTTCTTC. Its translation is CATSDYQREGYNEQFF.

The chain employs TRBV27 and TRBJ1-1; 9 nucleotides match TRBD1. The CDR3 runs to 15 residues. Germline lookup yields CDR1 MNHEY and CDR2 SMNVEV (reference sequence). The V gene end was trimmed by 5 bases and the J gene end by 0 bases; junction bases not matched to a gene: 4. The CDR3 loop is CASSPGQGLNTEAFF. In DNA form, the CDR3 reads TGTGCCAGCAGTCCCGGACAGGGGTTGAACACTGAAGCTTTCTTT.

This chain connects TRBV5-1 to TRBJ2-3, with 12 bases lining up with TRBD2. The CDR3 spans 16 residues. Trimming took 4 bases from V and 6 from J; bases not matched to a gene: 9. Germline CDR1 is SGHRS and CDR2 is YFSETQ. This CDR3 is CASSTGLAGPMDTQYF. In DNA, the CDR3 is TGCGCCAGCAGCACTGGACTAGCGGGACCCATGGATACGCAGTATTTT. Combining the CDR3 with reference TRBV5-1 and TRBJ2-3 gives the whole variable domain KAGVTQTPRYLIKTRGQQVTLSCSPISGHRSVSWYQQTPGQGLQFLFEYFSETQRNKGNFPGRFSGRQFSNSRSEMNVSTLELGDSALYLCASSTGLAGPMDTQYFGPGTRLTVL.